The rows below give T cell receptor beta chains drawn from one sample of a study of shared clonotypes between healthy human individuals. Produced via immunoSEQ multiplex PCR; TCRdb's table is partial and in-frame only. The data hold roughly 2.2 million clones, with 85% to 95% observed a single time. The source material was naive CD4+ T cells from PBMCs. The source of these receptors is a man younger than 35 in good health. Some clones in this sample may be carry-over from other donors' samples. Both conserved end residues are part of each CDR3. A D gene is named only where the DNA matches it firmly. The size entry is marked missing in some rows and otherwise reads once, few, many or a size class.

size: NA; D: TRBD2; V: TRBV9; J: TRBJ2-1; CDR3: CASSVAWASGMSSEQFF; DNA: TGTGCCAGCAGCGTAGCTTGGGCTAGCGGTATGTCGAGTGAGCAGTTCTTC
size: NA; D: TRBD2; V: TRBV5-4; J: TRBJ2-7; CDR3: CASSLVLAGGTYEQYF; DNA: TGTGCCAGCAGCTTGGTACTAGCGGGAGGCACGTACGAGCAGTACTTC
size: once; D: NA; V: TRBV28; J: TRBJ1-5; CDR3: CASRAGAVPIDNGNQPQHF; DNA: TGTGCCAGCAGGGCTGGCGCAGTCCCCATTGATAATGGCAATCAGCCCCAGCATTTT
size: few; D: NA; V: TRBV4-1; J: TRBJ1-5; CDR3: CASSQAGLWDQPQHF; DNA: TGCGCCAGCAGCCAAGCAGGGCTCTGGGATCAGCCCCAGCATTTT
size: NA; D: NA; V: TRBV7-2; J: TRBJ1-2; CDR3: CASSLAGRDYGYTF; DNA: TGTGCCAGCAGCTTAGCGGGACGGGACTATGGCTACACCTTC
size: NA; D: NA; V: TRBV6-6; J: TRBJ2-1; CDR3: CASSYNEQFF; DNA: TGTGCCAGCAGTTACAATGAGCAGTTCTTC
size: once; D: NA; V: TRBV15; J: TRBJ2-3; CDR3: CATSSTSSYTDTQYF; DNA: TGTGCCACCAGCAGTACTTCCTCTTATACAGATACGCAGTATTTT
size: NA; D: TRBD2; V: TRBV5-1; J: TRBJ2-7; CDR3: CASSSGLADSYEQYF; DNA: TGCGCCAGCAGCAGCGGACTAGCGGACTCCTACGAGCAGTACTTC
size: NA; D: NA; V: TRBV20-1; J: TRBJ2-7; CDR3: CSARGNEQYF; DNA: TGCAGTGCTAGAGGGAACGAGCAGTACTTC
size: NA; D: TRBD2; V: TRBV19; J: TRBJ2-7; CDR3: CASSAIGTSGSREQYF; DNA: TGTGCCAGTAGTGCGATCGGGACTAGCGGGAGCCGCGAGCAGTACTTC
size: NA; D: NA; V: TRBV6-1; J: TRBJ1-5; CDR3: CASSGPTGLNQPQHF; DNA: TGTGCCAGCAGTGGCCCAACAGGGCTCAATCAGCCCCAGCATTTT
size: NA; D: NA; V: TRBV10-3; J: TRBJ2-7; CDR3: CAISRRDTSYEQYF; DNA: TGTGCCATCAGTCGTCGGGACACCTCCTACGAGCAGTACTTC
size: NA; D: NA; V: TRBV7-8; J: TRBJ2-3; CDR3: CASSLVRDTQYF; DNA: TGTGCCAGCAGCTTAGTTAGGGATACGCAGTATTTT
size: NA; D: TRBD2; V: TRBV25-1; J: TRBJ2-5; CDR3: CASGGGGQTQYF; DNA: TGTGCCAGTGGCGGGGGGGGACAGACCCAGTACTTC
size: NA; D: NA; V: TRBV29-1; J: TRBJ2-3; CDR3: CSVEGVRGTTDTQYF; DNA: TGCAGCGTTGAAGGGGTCAGGGGAACCACAGATACGCAGTATTTT
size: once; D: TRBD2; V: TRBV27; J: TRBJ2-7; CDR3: CASRQLAGDPDIVEQYF; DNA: TGTGCCAGCAGACAACTAGCGGGAGACCCCGATATTGTCGAGCAGTACTTC
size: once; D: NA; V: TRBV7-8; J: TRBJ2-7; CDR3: CASSSIPGLFHEQYF; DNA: TGTGCCAGCAGCTCAATTCCGGGACTCTTCCACGAGCAGTACTTC
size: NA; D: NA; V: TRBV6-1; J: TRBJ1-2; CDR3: CASSSRDYGYTF; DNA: TGTGCCAGCAGCTCGAGAGACTATGGCTACACCTTC
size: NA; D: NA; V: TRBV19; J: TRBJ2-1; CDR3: CASSIVWTTELDEQFF; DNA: TGTGCCAGTAGTATAGTATGGACTACGGAGTTGGATGAGCAGTTCTTC
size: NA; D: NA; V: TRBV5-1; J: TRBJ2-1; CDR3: CASSSVADHDEQFF; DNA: TGCGCCAGCAGCTCAGTCGCAGACCACGATGAGCAGTTCTTC
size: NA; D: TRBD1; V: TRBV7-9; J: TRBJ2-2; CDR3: CASSLLDRGNTGELFF; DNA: TGTGCCAGCAGCCTACTGGACAGGGGGAACACCGGGGAGCTGTTTTTT
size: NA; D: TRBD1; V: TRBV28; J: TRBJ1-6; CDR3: CASSQGGSYNSPLHF; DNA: TGTGCCAGCTCACAGGGGGGCTCCTATAATTCACCCCTCCACTTT
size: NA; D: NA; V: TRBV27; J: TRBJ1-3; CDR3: CASRDHSGNTIYF; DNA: TGTGCCAGCAGGGATCACTCTGGAAACACCATATATTTT
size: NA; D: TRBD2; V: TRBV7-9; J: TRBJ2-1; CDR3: CASSQTSGPYNEQFF; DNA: TGTGCCAGCAGCCAGACTAGCGGTCCATACAATGAGCAGTTCTTC
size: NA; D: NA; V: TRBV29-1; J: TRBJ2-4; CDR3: CSVTGKLAKNIQYF; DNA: TGCAGCGTAACAGGAAAACTAGCCAAAAACATTCAGTACTTC
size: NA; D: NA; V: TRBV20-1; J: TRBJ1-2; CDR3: CSARKDYTF; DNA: TGCAGTGCTAGGAAAGACTACACCTTC
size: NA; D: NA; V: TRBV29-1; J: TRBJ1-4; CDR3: CSVAPVLNEKLFF; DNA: TGCAGCGTTGCCCCAGTCCTTAATGAAAAACTGTTTTTT
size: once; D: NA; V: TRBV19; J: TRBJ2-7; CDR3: CASSTTSFYEQYF; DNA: TGTGCCAGTAGTACGACTAGTTTCTACGAGCAGTACTTC
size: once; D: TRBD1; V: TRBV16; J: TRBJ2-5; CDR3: CASSQGTGVQETQYF; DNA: TGTGCCAGCAGCCAAGGGACAGGGGTTCAAGAGACCCAGTACTTC
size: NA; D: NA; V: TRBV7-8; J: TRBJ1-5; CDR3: CASSLRGGRSNQPQHF; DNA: TGTGCCAGCAGCTTAAGGGGGGGACGGAGCAATCAGCCCCAGCATTTT
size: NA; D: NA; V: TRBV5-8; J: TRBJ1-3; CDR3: CASSRRGLWHTIYF; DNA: TGTGCCAGCAGCCGCCGTGGATTGTGGCACACCATATATTTT
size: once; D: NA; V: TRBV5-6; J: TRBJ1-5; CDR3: CASSLGRLGGSNQPQHF; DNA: TGTGCCAGCAGCTTAGGTCGGCTGGGTGGAAGCAATCAGCCCCAGCATTTT
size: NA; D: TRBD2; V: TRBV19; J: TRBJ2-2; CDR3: CASSLRLAGGQGTGELFF; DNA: TGTGCCAGTAGTTTGAGACTAGCGGGAGGCCAGGGAACCGGGGAGCTGTTTTTT
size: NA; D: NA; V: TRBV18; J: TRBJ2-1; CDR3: CASSPPGYNEQFF; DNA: TGTGCCAGCTCACCACCAGGATACAATGAGCAGTTCTTC
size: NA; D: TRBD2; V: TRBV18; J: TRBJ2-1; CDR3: CASSPLLAGGKNEQFF; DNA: TGTGCCAGCTCACCACTTCTAGCGGGAGGGAAGAATGAGCAGTTCTTC
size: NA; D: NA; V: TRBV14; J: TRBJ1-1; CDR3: CASSLTVYTEAFF; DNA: TGTGCCAGCAGCCTGACAGTCTACACTGAAGCTTTCTTT
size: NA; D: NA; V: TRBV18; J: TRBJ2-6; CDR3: CASSPGFWGANVLTF; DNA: TGTGCCAGCTCACCAGGGTTTTGGGGGGCCAACGTCCTGACTTTC
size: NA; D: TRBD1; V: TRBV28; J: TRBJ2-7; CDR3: CASRRTGVHNEQYF; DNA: TGTGCCAGCAGACGGACAGGGGTACATAACGAGCAGTACTTC
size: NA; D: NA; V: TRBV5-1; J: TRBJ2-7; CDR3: CASSFAASANYEQYF; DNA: TGCGCCAGCAGCTTTGCGGCCTCGGCGAACTACGAGCAGTACTTC
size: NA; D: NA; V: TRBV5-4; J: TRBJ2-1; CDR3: CASSPTAATSSYNEQFF; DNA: TGTGCCAGCAGCCCTACAGCGGCCACTAGCTCCTACAATGAGCAGTTCTTC
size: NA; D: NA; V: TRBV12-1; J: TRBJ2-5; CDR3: CASSFARRETQYF; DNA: TGTGCCAGCAGCTTTGCCAGAAGAGAGACCCAGTACTTC
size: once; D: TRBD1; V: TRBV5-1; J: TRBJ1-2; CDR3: CASSQGTGGSSGYTF; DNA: TGCGCCAGCAGCCAAGGGACAGGGGGATCGAGTGGCTACACCTTC
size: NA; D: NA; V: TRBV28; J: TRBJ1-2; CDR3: CASMAPRNYGYTF; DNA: TGTGCCAGCATGGCACCTCGGAACTATGGCTACACCTTC
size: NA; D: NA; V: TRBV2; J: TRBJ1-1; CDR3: CASSVTAMNTEAFF; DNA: TGTGCCAGCAGTGTAACGGCGATGAACACTGAAGCTTTCTTT
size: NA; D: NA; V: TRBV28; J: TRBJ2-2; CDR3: CASSPPTPFVAGTTGELFF; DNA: TGTGCCAGCAGTCCACCTACCCCGTTTGTTGCGGGAACGACCGGGGAGCTGTTTTTT